Listed below are T cell receptor beta chains from one sample, sequenced in a study of blood T cells in healthy people across ages. TCRdb redid the calling of the 5' RACE reads with MiXCR, one entry per CDR3 protein. The repertoire holds 580,000 or so distinct CDR3 sequences, with around half as singletons. The specimen was blood. The receptors shown here come from an elderly man in good health. The conserved cysteine and the conserved F or W are not part of the CDR3 here.

V,CDR3
TRBV3-1,ASSRRTGYEQY
TRBV7-2,ASSLLAGKVGELF
TRBV12-3/TRBV12-4,ASSLNLIRIRGDRGFSGAQY
TRBV7-3,ASSLTAGSNTEAF
TRBV29-1,SVAQGIVETQY
TRBV3-1,ASSPHGGQDTQY
TRBV7-2,ASSERRGYYNEQF
TRBV24-1,ATNDRGGPAGKTF
TRBV20-1,SEWASGTNEQF
TRBV5-6,ASSSTSRSYGYT
TRBV10-1,ASSRGLAESTDTQY
TRBV29-1,SVANWGSSADTQY
TRBV29-1,SASLAGGRQETQY
TRBV13,ASSLPTSGIGDVLT
TRBV29-1,SARLAGEQETQY
TRBV7-2,ASSLLSLAGSYEQY
TRBV10-1,ASFGSTVSPLH
TRBV6-2/TRBV6-3,TSSRRGPQH
TRBV7-9,ASSVTRASTDTQY
TRBV10-3,AIRTGTALGELF